These 14 T cell receptor beta chains were all obtained from the same sample, sequenced in a study of T cells in tumors and immune-related adverse events. Only in-frame clones appear in the TCRdb table, and some are missing; sequencing was by immunoSEQ multiplex PCR. The sample lists about 22,000 clones, around 90% occurring once. The sample here was lymph node tissue, taken from a patient treated with anti-PD-1 therapy. Receptor source: a female donor with metastatic renal cell carcinoma.

This clone appeared a few times. CDR3 amino acids: CSAGTGGEAFF. The CDR3 DNA is TGCAGTGCTGGGACAGGGGGCGAAGCTTTCTTT. This rearrangement joins TRBV20-1 to TRBJ1-1; TRBD1 aligns across 12 bases. CDR3 length: 11 amino acids. Germline CDR1 and CDR2: DFQATT and SNEGSKA (reference sequence). V was clipped by 5 bases and J by 8 bases; unmatched bases: 0.

This clone has just one count. The rearrangement joins TRBV4-2 to TRBJ2-7; D is perhaps TRBD1 (5 bases). V shed 2 bases and J shed 0 bases, with 11 bases lying between them. This CDR3 comprises 15 residues. The germline gives CDR1 LGHNA, CDR2 YNFKEQ. The CDR3 coding sequence is TGTGCCAGCAGCCAAAGGACAATGAGCTCCTACGAGCAGTACTTC. Encoded protein: CASSQRTMSSYEQYF.

V and J are TRBV27 and TRBJ2-7, with 7 nucleotides matching TRBD1. CDR1 is MNHEY, CDR2 SMNVEV, per germline (reference sequence). Trimming took 6 bases from V and 6 from J; bases not matched to a gene: 2. The CDR3 runs 11 residues. The CDR3 sequence is CASRAGGEQYF. The CDR3 DNA reads TGTGCCAGCAGGGCAGGGGGCGAGCAGTACTTC.

The chain carries TRBV2 and TRBJ1-3; D unclear. Trimming left V 5 bases short and J 0 bases short, with 8 bases between. CDR1 and CDR2 from the germline V gene are SNHLY and FYNNEI. The CDR3 has 14 residues. CDR3 loop: CASSTEFSGNTIYF. CDR3 nucleotide sequence: TGTGCCAGCAGTACTGAATTCTCTGGAAACACCATATATTTT.

V is TRBV27 and J is TRBJ2-7, with TRBD1 matching 7 bases. Germline lookup yields CDR1 MNHEY and CDR2 SMNVEV (reference sequence). The CDR3 totals 13 residues. After removal of 6 bases from V and 4 bases from J, the junction contained 6 bases not matched to a gene. CDR3 region: CASSRDSKYEQYF. The DNA for the CDR3 is TGTGCCAGCAGCAGGGACAGCAAATACGAGCAGTACTTC.

This chain uses TRBV5-1 with TRBJ1-2; TRBD1 matches at 11 bases. Trimming cost V 1 base and J 4 bases; bases outside gene matches: 3. The CDR3 is made up of 15 amino acids. Germline CDR1 reads SGHRS; CDR2 reads YFSETQ. The CDR3 protein is CASSLYGQGAYGYTF. As DNA, the CDR3 is TGCGCCAGCAGCTTGTATGGACAGGGGGCCTATGGCTACACCTTC. Full variable domain (remainder filled in from reference TRBV5-1 and TRBJ1-2): KAGVTQTPRYLIKTRGQQVTLSCSPISGHRSVSWYQQTPGQGLQFLFEYFSETQRNKGNFPGRFSGRQFSNSRSEMNVSTLELGDSALYLCASSLYGQGAYGYTFGSGTRLTVV.

As DNA, the CDR3 is TGTGCCAGCAGTTTTGTAGGGAGCGAGCAGTACTTC. The encoded protein is CASSFVGSEQYF. This sequence joins TRBV28 and TRBJ2-7; a weak D match, TRBD2 (5 bases). There are 12 residues in the CDR3. V lost 3 bases and J 6 bases, leaving 9 bases between the germline ends. The V gene's germline CDR1 is MDHEN and CDR2 SYDVKM.

The J gene is TRBJ2-3, the V gene TRBV5-4; 9 bases are a match to TRBD1. CDR3 length equals 16 residues. V lost 5 bases and J lost 6; bases outside the gene matches: 13. CDR1 and CDR2 (germline): SGHNT, YYREEE (reference sequence). This CDR3 reads CASRLTGGFFFDTQYF. The CDR3 DNA sequence: TGTGCCAGCAGACTTACAGGGGGCTTCTTCTTCGATACGCAGTATTTT.

V gene TRBV7-9 combines with J gene TRBJ2-3; 7 bases align to TRBD2. Unmatched junction bases numbered 8, after V lost 5 bases and J lost 6 bases. CDR3 length: 14 amino acids. Germline V CDR1 and CDR2: SEHNR, FQNEAQ (reference sequence). The CDR3 DNA reads as TGTGCCAGCAGCCCGACTAGCTCTTACGATACGCAGTATTTT. It yields the protein CASSPTSSYDTQYF.

V is TRBV27 and J is TRBJ2-5; a possible D gene is TRBD1 (6 bases). V was trimmed by 0 bases and J by 7 bases, leaving 15 bases between them. This CDR3 spans 15 amino acids. In germline, CDR1 is MNHEY, CDR2 SMNVEV (reference sequence). In DNA form, the CDR3 reads TGTGCCAGCAGTTTATCATCGGGACCAGGGGTGACCCAGTACTTC. The encoded protein is CASSLSSGPGVTQYF.

This clone showed up just once. The V call is TRBV2, the J call TRBJ2-2; the D gene is possibly TRBD2 (6 bases). Germline lookup yields CDR1 SNHLY and CDR2 FYNNEI. With 8 bases removed from V and 7 bases from J, the gap between germline ends came to 14 bases. CDR3 length equals 13 residues. DNA for the CDR3: TGTGCCAGCGTTACGGGAGTGGGCGGGGAGCTGTTTTTT. This codes for CASVTGVGGELFF. Drawing the rest from reference TRBV2 and TRBJ2-2, the complete variable domain is EPEVTQTPSHQVTQMGQEVILRCVPISNHLYFYWYRQILGQKVEFLVSFYNNEISEKSEIFDDQFSVERPDGSNFTLKIRSTKLEDSAMYFCASVTGVGGELFFGEGSRLTVL.

This chain uses TRBV18 with TRBJ2-7; 7 bases fit TRBD2. The CDR3 runs 17 residues. With 0 bases clipped from V and 0 bases from J, the junction kept 8 bases outside the gene matches. Looked up from germline, CDR1 is KGHSH and CDR2 is LQKENI. The CDR3 spells CASSPPLGLADSYEQYF. CDR3 DNA: TGTGCCAGCTCACCACCCCTTGGGCTAGCGGACTCCTACGAGCAGTACTTC.

The CDR3 spells CASSEGQTGELFF. CDR3 sequence (DNA): TGTGCCAGCAGCGAAGGACAGACCGGGGAGCTGTTTTTT. The genes are TRBV7-2 and TRBJ2-2; possible D gene TRBD1, 6 bases. Germline CDR1 and CDR2: SGHTA and FQGNSA. V gave up 5 bases and J gave up 5 bases, with 9 bases separating them. There are 13 residues in the CDR3. The variable domain in full, completed from reference TRBV7-2 and TRBJ2-2, reads GAGVSQSPSNKVTEKGKDVELRCDPISGHTALYWYRQSLGQGLEFLIYFQGNSAPDKSGLPSDRFSAERTGGSVSTLTIQRTQQEDSAVYLCASSEGQTGELFFGEGSRLTVL.

V and J are TRBV25-1 and TRBJ2-1, with TRBD1 matching 7 bases. V lost 6 bases and J lost 6; bases outside the gene matches: 5. The CDR3 has 13 amino acids. Germline CDR1 is MGHDK and CDR2 is SYGVNS. As DNA, the CDR3 is TGTGCCAGCAGATTCGACAGGGCCAATGAGCAGTTCTTC. Translated, it gives CASRFDRANEQFF.